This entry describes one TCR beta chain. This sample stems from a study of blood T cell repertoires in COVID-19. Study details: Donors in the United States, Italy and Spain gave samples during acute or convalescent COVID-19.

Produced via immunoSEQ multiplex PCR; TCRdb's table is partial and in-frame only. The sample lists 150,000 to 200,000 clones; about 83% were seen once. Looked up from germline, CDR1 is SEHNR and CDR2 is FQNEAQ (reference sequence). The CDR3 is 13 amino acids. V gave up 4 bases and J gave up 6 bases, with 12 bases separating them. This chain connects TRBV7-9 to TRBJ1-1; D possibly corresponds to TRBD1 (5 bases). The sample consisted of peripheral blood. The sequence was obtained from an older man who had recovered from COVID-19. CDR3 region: CASSSSGSSEAFF. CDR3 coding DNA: TGTGCCAGCAGCTCATCAGGGTCGTCTGAAGCTTTCTTT.